What follows are 14 T cell receptor beta chains derived from one specimen sequenced in a study of T cell responses to AZD1222 COVID-19 vaccine. Method: immunoSEQ multiplex PCR; TCRdb's copy keeps in-frame clones and lacks some. The repertoire has 150,000 to 190,000 clones, less than 90% of them found once; the top ten carry roughly 6.9%. The sequenced sample was peripheral blood, obtained after recovery from COVID-19. The receptors stem from an adult who had recovered from COVID-19.

The J gene is TRBJ2-6, the V gene TRBV6-1; tentatively, D is TRBD1 (5 bases). The length of the CDR3 is 16 residues. V was pared by 3 bases and J by 4 bases, with 13 bases between. Germline values: CDR1 MNHNS, CDR2 SASEGT. The CDR3 loop is CASSDWGVSGANVLTF. For the CDR3, the DNA is TGTGCCAGCAGTGATTGGGGCGTCTCCGGGGCCAACGTCCTGACTTTC.

The genes are TRBV19 and TRBJ2-7, with D perhaps matching TRBD1 or TRBD2 (6 bases each). Germline values: CDR1 LNHDA, CDR2 SQIVND (reference sequence). V was trimmed by 3 bases and J by 1 base, leaving 13 bases between them. CDR3 size: 15 residues. The CDR3 region has the DNA TGTGCCAGTAGTATTGGCGGGACAAGATCCTACGAGCAGTACTTC. The encoded protein is CASSIGGTRSYEQYF.

This clone was counted only a few times. The same CDR3 can be traced to other DNA sequences in this sample. This chain links TRBV20-1 with TRBJ1-2; D uncertain. CDR1 is DFQATT and CDR2 is SNEGSKA in the germline V gene (reference sequence). V gave up 1 base and J gave up 6 bases, with 6 bases separating them. This CDR3 is 11 amino acids long. DNA for the CDR3: TGCAGTGCTAGAGTGGTCGATGGCTACACCTTC. It codes for CSARVVDGYTF.

The rearrangement joins TRBV18 to TRBJ2-3; 11 bases are a match to TRBD2. Germline CDR1 KGHSH, CDR2 LQKENI. With V trimmed by 4 bases and J by 4 bases, 4 bases remained unmatched. This CDR3 has 15 residues. The CDR3 spells CASSRTSGRPDTQYF. The CDR3 DNA is TGTGCCAGCTCACGCACTAGCGGGAGACCAGATACGCAGTATTTT.

This chain uses TRBV7-8 with TRBJ2-7; the D gene could be TRBD1 or TRBD2 (5 bases each). Trimming removed 5 bases at V and 1 base at J, with 15 bases between. The CDR3 is 15 amino acids. Germline V lookup: CDR1 SGHVS, CDR2 FQNEAQ. Here the CDR3 reads CASSPSGSGSYEQYF. In DNA form, the CDR3 reads TGTGCCAGCAGCCCATCAGGGTCGGGGTCCTACGAGCAGTACTTC.

The chain employs TRBV7-6 and TRBJ1-6; D might be TRBD1 (6 bases). CDR1 is SGHVS, CDR2 FNYEAQ, per germline. Between the trimmed V and J ends, which lost 5 bases and 7 bases, there was a span of 15 bases. The CDR3 is 15 amino acids. CDR3 in amino acids: CASSPARGENSPLHF. CDR3 bases: TGTGCCAGCAGCCCCGCAAGGGGGGAGAATTCACCCCTCCACTTT.

The chain couples TRBV6-6 to TRBJ1-5, with D perhaps TRBD1 (6 bases). V was cut by 5 bases and J by 0 bases, with 14 bases left in between. This CDR3 region has 16 residues. The V gene's germline CDR1 is MNHNY and CDR2 SVGAGI (reference sequence). CDR3 residues: CASSLQDSDSNQPQHF. CDR3 coding DNA: TGTGCCAGCAGTCTACAGGACAGTGATAGCAATCAGCCCCAGCATTTT.

The genes are TRBV9 and TRBJ2-7; the match to TRBD2 covers 9 bases. The germline CDR1 and CDR2 sequences are SGDLS and YYNGEE. With V trimmed by 1 base and J by 2 bases, 7 bases remained unmatched. The CDR3 is made up of 16 amino acids. CDR3 DNA sequence: TGTGCCAGCAGCGTAAGCGCTAGCGGGACCACCTACGAGCAGTACTTC. Encoded protein: CASSVSASGTTYEQYF.

The CDR3 sequence: CASSLRGSMWEDTQYF. CDR3 sequence (DNA): TGTGCCAGCAGCTTAAGGGGTAGCATGTGGGAAGATACGCAGTATTTT. The chain links TRBV7-9 to TRBJ2-3, with D possibly matching TRBD1 (5 bases). Germline CDR1 SEHNR, CDR2 FQNEAQ (reference sequence). The CDR3 sequence is 16 residues long. Trimming took off 2 bases at V and 5 bases at J, with 17 bases between the two ends. The full variable domain, completed using reference TRBV7-9 and TRBJ2-3, is DTGVSQNPRHKITKRGQNVTFRCDPISEHNRLYWYRQTLGQGPEFLTYFQNEAQLEKSRLLSDRFSAERPKGSFSTLEIQRTEQGDSAMYLCASSLRGSMWEDTQYFGPGTRLTVL.

The V and J genes are TRBV19 and TRBJ2-1; D unclear. This CDR3 comprises 16 residues. Germline V lookup: CDR1 LNHDA, CDR2 SQIVND (reference sequence). V was trimmed by 1 base and J by 0 bases, leaving 10 bases between them. The CDR3 loop is CASSIGPRPSYNEQFF. The DNA for the CDR3 is TGTGCCAGTAGTATAGGGCCCCGACCCTCCTACAATGAGCAGTTCTTC. Full variable domain (rest looked up from reference TRBV19 and TRBJ2-1): DGGITQSPKYLFRKEGQNVTLSCEQNLNHDAMYWYRQDPGQGLRLIYYSQIVNDFQKGDIAEGYSVSREKKESFPLTVTSAQKNPTAFYLCASSIGPRPSYNEQFFGPGTRLTVL.

The rearrangement joins TRBV18 to TRBJ2-3; unclear D gene. CDR1 is KGHSH, CDR2 LQKENI, per germline. The CDR3 loop spans 16 amino acids. Trimming removed 3 bases at V and 3 bases at J, with 16 bases between. For the CDR3, the DNA is TGTGCCAGCTCACCCGACGGGCGGCACTTGACAGATACGCAGTATTTT. As protein: CASSPDGRHLTDTQYF.

This clone was observed a single time. The rearrangement uses TRBV5-1 and TRBJ2-4; 7 bases match TRBD2. CDR1 and CDR2 from the germline V gene are SGHRS and YFSETQ. The CDR3 sequence is 14 residues long. Trimming took 1 base from V and 5 from J; bases not matched to a gene: 3. CDR3 bases: TGCGCCAGCAGCTTGTCTAGCGGAGAAAACATTCAGTACTTC. Encoded protein: CASSLSSGENIQYF.

In DNA form, the CDR3 reads TGTGCCAGCAGCTCTAGCGGGGCTGAGACCGGGGAGCTGTTTTTT. It yields the protein CASSSSGAETGELFF. V usage is TRBV7-3 and J usage is TRBJ2-2; 9 bases fit TRBD2. Germline V lookup: CDR1 SGHTA, CDR2 FQGTGA. V shed 4 bases and J 5 bases; nucleotides not matched to a gene: 5. The CDR3 spans 15 residues.

The chain links TRBV7-9 to TRBJ1-1; D gene unclear. Germline-derived CDR1 and CDR2 are SEHNR and FQNEAQ (reference sequence). The V and J ends lost 1 base and 11 bases respectively, with 8 bases between them. The CDR3 is 11 amino acids. The CDR3 region has the DNA TGTGCCAGCAGCTTAGTGACGGAGGCTTTCTTT. Its protein product is CASSLVTEAFF.